What follows describes a single T cell receptor (beta chain). What it recognizes is unknown. Template material for amplifying TCR beta CDR3 regions consisted of RNA transcripts. TCR CDR3 underwent first-round RT-PCR with the HTBI primer set. Each CDR3 protein is one row after TCRdb ran MiXCR on the multiplex PCR reads. The sample contains some 580,000 distinct CDR3 sequences, approximately 15% of which appear only once. This sample stems from a study of T cells in Graves' hyperthyroidism and ophthalmopathy. Whole-study findings and limits: Ophthalmopathy was distinguished from stable hyperthyroidism by 13 V-J signatures.

Between the trimmed V and J ends, which lost 2 bases and 5 bases, there was a span of 15 bases. Germline CDR1 SGHDN, CDR2 FVKESK. The CDR3 spans 15 residues. Sequences were obtained from blood. V is TRBV14 and J is TRBJ1-1; D is uncertain. This clonotype was obtained from a woman in her thirties or forties with Graves' ophthalmopathy. The CDR3 bases are TGTGCCAGCAGCCAATGGTCCACCCTGGGAACTGAAGCTTTCTTT. Amino acids: CASSQWSTLGTEAFF. The entire variable domain, with the rest obtained from reference TRBV14 and TRBJ1-1, is as follows: EAGVTQFPSHSVIEKGQTVTLRCDPISGHDNLYWYRRVMGKEIKFLLHFVKESKQDESGMPNNRFLAERTGGTYSTLKVQPAELEDSGVYFCASSQWSTLGTEAFFGQGTRLTVV.